Sequencing of this T cell receptor (beta chain) was carried out in a study of T cell responses to AZD1222 COVID-19 vaccine. Sequenced by immunoSEQ multiplex PCR; TCRdb stores in-frame clones only, minus some. Of roughly 100,000 clones listed, about 90% were seen once; the top ten hold more than 8%. The CDR3 is 14 residues long. The germline gives CDR1 SEHNR, CDR2 FQNEAQ (reference sequence). The trim removed 4 bases at V and 0 bases at J, leaving 3 bases unmatched. General study points: The study sampled repertoires only after the peak T cell response. Most donors were white British, females outnumbered males, and clonal diversity was possibly underestimated.

Turning to this clone: Its antigen remains unknown.

V is TRBV7-9 and J is TRBJ2-7; 7 positions match TRBD1. This receptor was taken from an adult in good health. Material: peripheral blood, obtained on day 0 of AZD1222 vaccination. The CDR3, as DNA: TGTGCCAGCAGCTGGGACAGCGGCTCCTACGAGCAGTACTTC. This gives the protein CASSWDSGSYEQYF.